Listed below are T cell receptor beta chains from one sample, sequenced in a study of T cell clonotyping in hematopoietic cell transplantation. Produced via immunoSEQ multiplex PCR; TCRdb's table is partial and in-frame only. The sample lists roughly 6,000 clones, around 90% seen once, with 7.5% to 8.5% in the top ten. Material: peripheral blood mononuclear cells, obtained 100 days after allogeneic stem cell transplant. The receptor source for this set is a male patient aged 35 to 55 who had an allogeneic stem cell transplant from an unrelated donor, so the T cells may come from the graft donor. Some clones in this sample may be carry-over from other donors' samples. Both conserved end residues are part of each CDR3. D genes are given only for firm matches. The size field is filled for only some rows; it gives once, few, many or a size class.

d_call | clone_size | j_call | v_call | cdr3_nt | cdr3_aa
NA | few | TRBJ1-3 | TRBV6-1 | TGTGCCAGCCATTCCTCTGGAAACACCATATATTTT | CASHSSGNTIYF
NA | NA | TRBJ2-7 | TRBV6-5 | TGTGCCAGCAGGCCTAACGGGGGCGAGCAGTACTTC | CASRPNGGEQYF
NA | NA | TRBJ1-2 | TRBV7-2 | TGTGCCAGCAGCCCGGACATTGAATATGGCTACACCTTC | CASSPDIEYGYTF
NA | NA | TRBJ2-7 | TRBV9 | TGTGCCAGCAGCGTAGGCCCCGGAGGGGTGGCCTACGAGCAGTACTTC | CASSVGPGGVAYEQYF
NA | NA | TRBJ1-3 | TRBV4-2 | TGTGCCAGCAGCCAAGCCGGAAACACCATATATTTT | CASSQAGNTIYF
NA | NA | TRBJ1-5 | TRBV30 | TGTGCCTGGAGTGTGAGGGGAGGTCAGCCCCAGCATTTT | CAWSVRGGQPQHF
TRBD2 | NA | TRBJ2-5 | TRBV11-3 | TGTGCCAGCAGCGACCCTAGCGGGGGGAAAGAGACCCAGTACTTC | CASSDPSGGKETQYF
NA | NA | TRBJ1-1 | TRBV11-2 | TGTGCCAGCAGCTTATCCGGGATTATGAACACTGAAGCTTTCTTT | CASSLSGIMNTEAFF
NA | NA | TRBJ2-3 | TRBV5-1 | TGCGCCAGCAGCTTTGGTTCAGCAACTAGCACAGATACGCAGTATTTT | CASSFGSATSTDTQYF
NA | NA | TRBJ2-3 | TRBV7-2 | TGTGCCAGCAGCTTAGCCGCCCCAGATACGCAGTATTTT | CASSLAAPDTQYF
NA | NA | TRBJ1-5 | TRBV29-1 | TGCAGCGTTCGGGGGGACAAGAATCAGCCCCAGCATTTT | CSVRGDKNQPQHF
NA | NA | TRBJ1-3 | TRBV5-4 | TGTGCCAGCAGCTCGGTCGGGTACGAAAACACCATATATTTT | CASSSVGYENTIYF
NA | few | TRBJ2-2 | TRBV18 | TGTGCCAGCTCATCCGACACCGGGGAGCTGTTTTTT | CASSSDTGELFF
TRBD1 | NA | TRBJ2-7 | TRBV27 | TGTGCCAGCAGCTTCGGGACAGGGAGCGACGAGCAGTACTTC | CASSFGTGSDEQYF
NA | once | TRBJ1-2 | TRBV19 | TGTGCCAGTAGTGGGCGGCGGGGGATTACTAACTATGGCTACACCTTC | CASSGRRGITNYGYTF
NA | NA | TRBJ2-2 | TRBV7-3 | TGTGCCAGCAGCGCCGCACAGGGTAACACCGGGGAGCTGTTTTTT | CASSAAQGNTGELFF
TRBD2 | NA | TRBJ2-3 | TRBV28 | TGTGCCAGCAGTCTCGGGGGGGCAACAGATACGCAGTATTTT | CASSLGGATDTQYF
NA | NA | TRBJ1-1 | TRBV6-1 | TGTGCCAGCAGTGAAGAGGGACACAGAGTGAACACTGAAGCTTTCTTT | CASSEEGHRVNTEAFF
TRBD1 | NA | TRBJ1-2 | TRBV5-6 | TGTGCCAGCAGCTTGGGGCAGGGGGATGGCTACACCTTC | CASSLGQGDGYTF
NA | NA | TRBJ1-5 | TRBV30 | TGTGCCTGGAGTGGCGCAGGGAGGAATTATCAGCCCCAGCATTTT | CAWSGAGRNYQPQHF
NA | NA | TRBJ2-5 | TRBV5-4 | TGTGCCAGCAGCTTCCAGGGGAGTGTGACCCAGTACTTC | CASSFQGSVTQYF
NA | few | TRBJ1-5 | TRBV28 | TGTGCCAGCAGTGGTTGGGAGGGGGAGCCCCAGCATTTT | CASSGWEGEPQHF
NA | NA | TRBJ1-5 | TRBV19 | TGTGCCAGTAGTACACCGTATAGCAATCAGCCCCAGCATTTT | CASSTPYSNQPQHF
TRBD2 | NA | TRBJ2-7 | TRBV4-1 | TGCGCCAGCAGCACCTCCCTAGCGGGGGGAGCGTACGAGCAGTACTTC | CASSTSLAGGAYEQYF
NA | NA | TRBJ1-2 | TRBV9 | TGTGCCAGCAGCGAGAGCTCGTGGCAGAACGTTAACTATGGCTACACCTTC | CASSESSWQNVNYGYTF
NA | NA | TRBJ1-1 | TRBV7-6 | TGTGCCAGCAGCTCCCTAACCCCGAACACTGAAGCTTTCTTT | CASSSLTPNTEAFF
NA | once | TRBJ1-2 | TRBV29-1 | TGCAGCGTTGAAGATAGGGGCAGGGTAGCCTATGGCTACACCTTC | CSVEDRGRVAYGYTF
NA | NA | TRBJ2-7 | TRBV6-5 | TGTGCCAGCAGACCCGTCCAGGGCCACGAGCAGTACTTC | CASRPVQGHEQYF
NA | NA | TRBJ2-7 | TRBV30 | TGTGCCTGCCCCCGCGGGGACTTTAACTACGAGCAGTACTTC | CACPRGDFNYEQYF
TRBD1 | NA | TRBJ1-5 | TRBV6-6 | TGTGCCAGCCGAGTAGGGGGCAGTCAGCCCCAGCATTTT | CASRVGGSQPQHF
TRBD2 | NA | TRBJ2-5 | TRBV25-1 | TGTGCCAGCAGTGAACCACTAGCGGGGGAGACCCTTCGGGAGACCCAGTACTTC | CASSEPLAGETLRETQYF
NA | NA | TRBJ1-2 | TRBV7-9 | TGTGCCAGCAGCTTAGAGGTGACAGGAGCTAACTATGGCTACACCTTC | CASSLEVTGANYGYTF
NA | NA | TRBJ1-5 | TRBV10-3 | TGTGCCATCAGTGAGTCGGATCAGCCCCAGCATTTT | CAISESDQPQHF
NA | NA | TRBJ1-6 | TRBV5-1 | TGCGCCAGTAGCTTAGATAGGGGTTCACCCCTCCACTTT | CASSLDRGSPLHF
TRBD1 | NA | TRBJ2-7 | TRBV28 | TGTGCCAGCACCTCGGGACAGGGTGCCTACGAGCAGTACTTC | CASTSGQGAYEQYF
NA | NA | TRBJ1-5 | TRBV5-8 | TGTGCCAGCAGCTTGGCAGGGCGGCAGTACCAGCCCCAGCATTTT | CASSLAGRQYQPQHF
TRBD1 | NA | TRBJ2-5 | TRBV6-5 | TGTGCCAGCAGTTACCGGACAGGGGTTTATACAGAGACCCAGTACTTC | CASSYRTGVYTETQYF
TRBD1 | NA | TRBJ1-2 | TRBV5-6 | TGTGCCAGCAGCTCGACAGGGGGACTATTGGGTGGCTACACCTTC | CASSSTGGLLGGYTF
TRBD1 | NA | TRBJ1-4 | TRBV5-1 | TGCGCCAGCAGGATACAGGGGACGGGAACTAATGAAAAACTGTTTTTT | CASRIQGTGTNEKLFF
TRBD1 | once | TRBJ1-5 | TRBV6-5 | TGTGCCAGCAGCCAGGACAGGAATCAGCCCCAGCATTTT | CASSQDRNQPQHF
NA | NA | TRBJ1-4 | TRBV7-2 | TGTGCCAGCAAAAGGGTTAATGAAAAACTGTTTTTT | CASKRVNEKLFF
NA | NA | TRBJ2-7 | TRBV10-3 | TGTGCCATCAGTGAGTCGGGCAGATTACTCACCTACGAGCAGTACTTC | CAISESGRLLTYEQYF
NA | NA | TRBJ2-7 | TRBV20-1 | TGCAGTGCTAGAGACCGGGGCCTGGAATACTTC | CSARDRGLEYF
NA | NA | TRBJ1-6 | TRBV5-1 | TGCGCCAGCAGCTCCGACAGCTCCTATAATTCACCCCTCCACTTT | CASSSDSSYNSPLHF
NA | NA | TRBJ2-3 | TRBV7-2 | TGTGCCAGCAGCTTAGAAGATACGCAGTATTTT | CASSLEDTQYF